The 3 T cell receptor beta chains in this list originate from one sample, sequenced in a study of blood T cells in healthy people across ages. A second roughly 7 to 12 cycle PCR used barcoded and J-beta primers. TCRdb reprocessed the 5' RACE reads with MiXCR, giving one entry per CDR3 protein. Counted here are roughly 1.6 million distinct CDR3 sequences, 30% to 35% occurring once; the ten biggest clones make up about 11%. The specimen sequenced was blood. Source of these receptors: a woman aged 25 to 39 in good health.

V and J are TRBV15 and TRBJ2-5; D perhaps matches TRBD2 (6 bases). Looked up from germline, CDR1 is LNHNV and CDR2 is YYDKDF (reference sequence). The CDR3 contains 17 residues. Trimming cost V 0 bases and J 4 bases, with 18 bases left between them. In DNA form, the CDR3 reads TGTGCCACCAGCAGAGAGGGAAACCTAGCGCGAGGAGAGACCCAGTACTTC. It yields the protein CATSREGNLARGETQYF. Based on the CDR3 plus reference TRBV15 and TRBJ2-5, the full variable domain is DAMVIQNPRYQVTQFGKPVTLSCSQTLNHNVMYWYQQKSSQAPKLLFHYYDKDFNNEADTPDNFQSRRPNTSFCFLDIRSPGLGDTAMYLCATSREGNLARGETQYFGPGTRLLVL.

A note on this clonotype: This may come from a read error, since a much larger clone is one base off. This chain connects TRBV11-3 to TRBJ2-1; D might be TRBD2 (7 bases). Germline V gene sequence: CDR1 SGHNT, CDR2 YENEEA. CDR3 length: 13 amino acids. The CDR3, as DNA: TGTGCCAGCAGCCCGGGGGGCCGAAATGAGCAGGTCTTC. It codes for CASSPGGRNEQVF.

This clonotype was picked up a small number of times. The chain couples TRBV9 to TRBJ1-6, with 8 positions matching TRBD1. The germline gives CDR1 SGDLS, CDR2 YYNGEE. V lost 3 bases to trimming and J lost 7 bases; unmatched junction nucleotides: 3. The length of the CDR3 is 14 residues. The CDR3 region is CASSAGTGNSPLHF. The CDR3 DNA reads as TGTGCCAGCAGCGCCGGGACAGGAAATTCACCCCTCCACTTT.